The 28 T cell receptor beta chains given below trace back to one sample, sequenced in a study of metastatic and nonmetastatic thyroid tumors. Thyroid surgery was preceded by no treatment in any patient. TCRdb re-clonotyped the PCR reads through MiXCR. The sample lists more than 35,000 clones, about a sixth seen once, with roughly 6% in the top ten. The sequenced sample was blood. The source is a male donor with papillary thyroid cancer or a benign thyroid nodule (not recorded which). Some clones in this sample may be carry-over from other donors' samples.

This clone occurred many times. CDR3 protein: CASSPGQGAYEQYF. In nucleotides, the CDR3 is TGTGCCAGCAGCCCAGGACAGGGTGCCTACGAGCAGTACTTC. V gene TRBV7-2 combines with J gene TRBJ2-7, with TRBD1 identical over 8 bases. Germline assignment: CDR1 SGHTA and CDR2 FQGNSA. This CDR3 contains 14 residues. Trimming cost V 5 bases and J 2 bases; bases outside gene matches: 5. The full variable domain, rest sourced from reference TRBV7-2 and TRBJ2-7, is GAGVSQSPSNKVTEKGKDVELRCDPISGHTALYWYRQSLGQGLEFLIYFQGNSAPDKSGLPSDRFSAERTGGSVSTLTIQRTQQEDSAVYLCASSPGQGAYEQYFGPGTRLTVT.

This clone has just a few counts. The V call is TRBV5-8, the J call TRBJ1-1; D unresolved. Trimming removed 4 bases at V and 0 bases at J, with 13 bases between. The CDR3 sequence is 15 residues long. Germline V gives CDR1 SGHTS, CDR2 YDEGEE. CDR3 sequence: CASSHPLSLNTEAFF. The DNA of the CDR3 is TGTGCCAGCAGCCATCCATTGTCGCTGAACACTGAAGCTTTCTTT.

There are many counts of this clone. This chain connects TRBV7-6 to TRBJ2-7; the match to TRBD2 covers 8 bases. CDR1 is SGHVS, CDR2 FNYEAQ, per germline. The CDR3 has 15 residues. With 5 bases clipped from V and 5 bases from J, the junction kept 11 bases outside the gene matches. The CDR3: CASSPGGGASHEQYF. CDR3 nucleotide sequence: TGTGCCAGCAGCCCCGGGGGGGGGGCTTCCCACGAGCAGTACTTC.

This clone has a count of ten or more. The V and J genes are TRBV12-3 or TRBV12-4 and TRBJ2-5; D may match TRBD1 or TRBD2 (5 bases each). The CDR3 is made up of 14 amino acids. The V and J ends lost 1 base and 2 bases respectively, with 8 bases between them. The CDR3 DNA sequence: TGTGCCAGCAGTTTAGGGGGGTGGCAAGAGACCCAGTACTTC. Amino acid sequence: CASSLGGWQETQYF.

This clone has at least ten counts. CDR3 bases: TGTGCCAGCAGTGAGAGGGTAGCGGGGTACCAAGAGACCCAGTACTTC. This translates into CASSERVAGYQETQYF. The chain has TRBV2 and TRBJ2-5; 8 bases map to TRBD2. Per the germline V gene, CDR1 is SNHLY and CDR2 is FYNNEI. V lost 3 bases, J lost 0 bases, and 6 bases stayed unmatched. The CDR3 consists of 16 residues.

The genes are TRBV11-2 and TRBJ2-7, with 7 bases fitting TRBD2. Unmatched junction bases numbered 10, after V lost 4 bases and J lost 4 bases. Germline V gives CDR1 SGHAT, CDR2 FQNNGV. The CDR3 has 15 amino acids. The CDR3 DNA reads as TGTGCCAGCAGCTCTCTAAAGGGCGGGGGATACGAGCAGTACTTC. Protein product: CASSSLKGGGYEQYF.

This clone came up many times. This chain links TRBV4-1 with TRBJ1-1; 7 bases map to TRBD1. This CDR3 region has 14 residues. V shed 5 bases and J 4 bases; nucleotides not matched to a gene: 7. From germline, CDR1 is MGHRA and CDR2 YSYEKL. This CDR3 reads CASSYGGQATEAFF. As DNA, the CDR3 is TGCGCCAGCAGCTACGGCGGACAGGCCACTGAAGCTTTCTTT.

This clone was picked up many times. The chain carries TRBV9 and TRBJ1-2, with D possibly being TRBD1 (6 bases). CDR3 length: 16 amino acids. V was pared by 0 bases and J by 6 bases, with 18 bases between. Looked up from germline, CDR1 is SGDLS and CDR2 is YYNGEE. CDR3 residues: CASSVGGGALHHGYTF. In nucleotides, the CDR3 is TGTGCCAGCAGCGTAGGTGGGGGGGCACTCCATCATGGCTACACCTTC. Supplemented by reference TRBV9 and TRBJ1-2, the full variable domain reads DSGVTQTPKHLITATGQRVTLRCSPRSGDLSVYWYQQSLDQGLQFLIQYYNGEERAKGNILERFSAQQFPDLHSELNLSSLELGDSALYFCASSVGGGALHHGYTFGSGTRLTVV.

This chain connects TRBV20-1 to TRBJ2-7; unclear D gene. In germline, CDR1 is DFQATT, CDR2 SNEGSKA (reference sequence). V lost 1 base to trimming and J lost 7 bases, with 17 bases between them. This CDR3 region has 14 residues. CDR3 DNA: TGCAGTGCTAGAGGGCTGCGCAGTCTAGAAGAGCAGTACTTC. It translates to CSARGLRSLEEQYF.

This clone has only a few counts. The chain recombines TRBV6-6 with TRBJ2-2; possibly TRBD1 for D (6 bases). Trimming removed 2 bases at V and 6 bases at J, with 10 bases between. The CDR3 loop spans 14 amino acids. The V gene's germline CDR1 is MNHNY and CDR2 SVGAGI (reference sequence). CDR3 nucleotides: TGTGCCAGCAGTTACGTCGAGGGGGCCGGGGAGCTGTTTTTT. Translating it yields CASSYVEGAGELFF.

This clone was counted between two and nine times. The chain joins TRBV27 to TRBJ2-7, with a weak D call TRBD2 (6 bases). This CDR3 contains 15 residues. V was clipped by 4 bases and J by 4 bases, with 17 bases between them. Germline loops: CDR1 MNHEY, CDR2 SMNVEV (reference sequence). Here the CDR3 reads CASSSSGSGGYEQYF. CDR3 nucleotide sequence: TGTGCCAGCAGTTCCTCCGGTAGCGGAGGTTACGAGCAGTACTTC.

This clone was counted many times. The V and J genes are TRBV5-5 and TRBJ1-5; no definite D call. This CDR3 spans 14 amino acids. The ends were cut back, 3 bases at V and 4 bases at J, with 11 bases in the middle. Germline CDR1 and CDR2: SGHKS and YYEKEE (reference sequence). The CDR3 nucleotides are TGTGCCAGCAGCTACAGTGGAGGAAATCAGCCCCAGCATTTT. Protein: CASSYSGGNQPQHF. The whole variable domain, remainder taken from reference TRBV5-5 and TRBJ1-5, is DAGVTQSPTHLIKTRGQQVTLRCSPISGHKSVSWYQQVLGQGPQFIFQYYEKEERGRGNFPDRFSARQFPNYSSELNVNALLLGDSALYLCASSYSGGNQPQHFGDGTRLSIL.

Many counts were recorded for this clone. The J gene is TRBJ2-2, the V gene TRBV11-2; 12 bases line up with TRBD2. This CDR3 contains 15 residues. J gave up 6 bases and V 5 bases, and 4 bases lay outside the gene matches. Germline loops: CDR1 SGHAT, CDR2 FQNNGV. The CDR3 bases are TGTGCCAGCAGCCTCAGACTAGCGGGAGCCGGGGAGCTGTTTTTT. Translated, it gives CASSLRLAGAGELFF.

This clone was recorded at least ten times. The chain is built from TRBV5-1 and TRBJ2-2, with TRBD1 matching 7 bases. The germline V gene has CDR1 SGHRS and CDR2 YFSETQ. Trimming cost V 1 base and J 2 bases; bases outside gene matches: 2. The CDR3 spans 15 residues. Written as DNA, the CDR3 is TGCGCCAGCAGCTTGAGGGGGCCTAACACCGGGGAGCTGTTTTTT. Its translation: CASSLRGPNTGELFF.

As regards this clone: The junction shows a germline mismatch at one end, possibly a read error. In DNA form, the CDR3 reads TGCGCCAGTAGCTTTGGGGCCTACGAGCAGTACTTC. This sequence encodes CASSFGAYEQYF. This chain connects TRBV5-1 to TRBJ2-7; no definite D call. Germline values: CDR1 SGHRS, CDR2 YFSETQ. This CDR3 spans 12 amino acids.

This clone occurred many times. The rearrangement uses TRBV6-5 and TRBJ1-2; tentatively, D is TRBD1 (6 bases). V gave up 0 bases and J gave up 8 bases, with 10 bases separating them. The CDR3 covers 13 residues. Per the germline V gene, CDR1 is MNHEY and CDR2 is SVGAGI. The CDR3 DNA reads as TGTGCCAGCAGTTACTCGGGGGGGGGCGGCTACACCTTC. Encoded protein: CASSYSGGGGYTF.

Ten or more counts support this clone. The chain is built from TRBV7-9 and TRBJ1-4; D unclear. V dropped 2 bases and J dropped 7 bases, with 20 bases sitting between them. The CDR3 has 17 residues. Looked up from germline, CDR1 is SEHNR and CDR2 is FQNEAQ (reference sequence). Written as DNA, the CDR3 is TGTGCCAGCAGCTTAAATGGCCGGGGTCGGAACCTTGAAAAACTGTTTTTT. Translated: CASSLNGRGRNLEKLFF.

This clone was seen repeatedly, ten times or more. The rearrangement uses TRBV7-9 and TRBJ2-7; 11 nucleotides agree with TRBD1. The junction had 3 bases not matched to a gene; V was cut back by 5 bases and J by 6 bases. Germline assignment: CDR1 SEHNR and CDR2 FQNEAQ (reference sequence). This CDR3 spans 13 amino acids. The CDR3 DNA reads as TGTGCCAGCAGCCTGGACAGGGGGCTCGAGCAGTACTTC. This encodes CASSLDRGLEQYF. The full variable domain, its missing parts supplied by reference TRBV7-9 and TRBJ2-7, is DTGVSQNPRHKITKRGQNVTFRCDPISEHNRLYWYRQTLGQGPEFLTYFQNEAQLEKSRLLSDRFSAERPKGSFSTLEIQRTEQGDSAMYLCASSLDRGLEQYFGPGTRLTVT.

J is TRBJ1-6 and V is TRBV12-5; D remains ambiguous. The CDR3 length is 13 residues. Germline V gene lookup returns CDR1 LGHNT and CDR2 FRNRAP. V was shortened by 5 bases and J by 12 bases, with 14 bases between the two germline ends. The CDR3, as DNA: TGTGCTAGTGGTCAAGGGAACAAAGGACCCCTCCACTTT. This translates into CASGQGNKGPLHF.

This clone was counted many times. In DNA form, the CDR3 reads TGTGCCAGCAGCGTAGGGGGACAGGGGGAGACCCAGTACTTC. Encoded protein: CASSVGGQGETQYF. The rearrangement links TRBV9 to TRBJ2-5; 10 bases align to TRBD1. J gave up 5 bases and V 0 bases, and 1 base lay outside the gene matches. This CDR3 has 14 amino acids. CDR1 is SGDLS and CDR2 is YYNGEE in the germline V gene. The variable domain in full, with the rest retrieved from reference TRBV9 and TRBJ2-5, is DSGVTQTPKHLITATGQRVTLRCSPRSGDLSVYWYQQSLDQGLQFLIQYYNGEERAKGNILERFSAQQFPDLHSELNLSSLELGDSALYFCASSVGGQGETQYFGPGTRLLVL.

The rearrangement links TRBV12-3 or TRBV12-4 to TRBJ2-5, with 11 positions matching TRBD1. Unmatched junction bases numbered 11, after V lost 10 bases and J lost 1 base. The CDR3 runs to 16 residues. The CDR3 region is CANSNGQGAIQETQYF. CDR3 coding DNA: TGTGCCAACAGCAACGGACAGGGGGCTATCCAAGAGACCCAGTACTTC.

This clone was detected many times. The V call is TRBV11-3, the J call TRBJ2-3; D not resolved. The V end was cut by 5 bases, the J end by 1 base, with 10 bases between. This CDR3 has 14 amino acids. Germline lookup yields CDR1 SGHNT and CDR2 YENEEA. In DNA, the CDR3 is TGTGCCAGCAGCCCACATTCGGGCACAGATACGCAGTATTTT. The encoded protein is CASSPHSGTDTQYF.

The CDR3 DNA is TGTGCCAGCAGTGCATGGACTAGCGGGACCCGGAGGAGCACAGATACGCAGTATTTT. Translation gives CASSAWTSGTRRSTDTQYF. The chain links TRBV2 to TRBJ2-3; 12 bases are shared with TRBD2. V lost 4 bases, J lost 0 bases, and 11 bases stayed unmatched. Germline CDR1 reads SNHLY; CDR2 reads FYNNEI. This CDR3 spans 19 amino acids.

At least ten counts were recorded for this clone. The V and J genes are TRBV12-3 or TRBV12-4 and TRBJ2-2; tentatively, D is TRBD1 or TRBD2 (6 bases each). CDR3 length: 16 amino acids. Trimming shortened V by 7 bases and J by 4 bases, and 19 bases separated the two germline ends. The CDR3 loop is CASTTNPGGPTGELFF. The DNA for the CDR3 is TGTGCCAGCACCACCAACCCCGGGGGCCCCACCGGGGAGCTGTTTTTT.

The chain links TRBV19 to TRBJ2-7, with D perhaps matching TRBD1 or TRBD2 (6 bases each). The CDR3 totals 14 residues. With 6 bases removed from V and 7 bases from J, the gap between germline ends came to 19 bases. Germline values: CDR1 LNHDA, CDR2 SQIVND (reference sequence). The CDR3 region is CASRTGTTAGEQYF. CDR3 nucleotide sequence: TGTGCCAGTAGAACCGGGACAACTGCGGGGGAGCAGTACTTC.

This clone showed up many times. A much larger clone sits a single nucleotide away, making a read error possible. It is likely a read error, because the conserved phenylalanine at the end of the CDR3 is missing. This rearrangement joins TRBV6-4 to TRBJ2-3; TRBD1 aligns across 11 bases. After removal of 3 bases from V and 4 bases from J, the junction contained 0 bases not matched to a gene. From germline, CDR1 is MRHNA and CDR2 SNTAGT. The CDR3 has 14 amino acids. CDR3 amino acids: CASSEGQGADTQYL. The CDR3, as DNA: TGTGCCAGCAGTGAGGGACAGGGGGCAGATACGCAGTATCTT.

This chain uses TRBV2 with TRBJ2-5; TRBD2 aligns across 9 bases. Germline CDR1 and CDR2: SNHLY and FYNNEI. This CDR3 has 16 amino acids. The J segment lost 4 bases and the V segment lost 1 base, leaving 7 bases of the junction unmatched. The CDR3 DNA reads as TGTGCCAGCAGTGAAGTTCAGCGGGGGGACATAGAGACCCAGTACTTC. It codes for CASSEVQRGDIETQYF.

There are many counts of this clone. V usage is TRBV5-8 and J usage is TRBJ2-1; D is ambiguous. From germline, CDR1 is SGHTS and CDR2 YDEGEE. Trimming pared 2 bases from V and 6 bases from J, leaving 12 bases between. CDR3 length: 14 amino acids. Here the CDR3 DNA reads TGTGCCAGCAGCTTAAAGTCGAACCTCAATGAGCAGTTCTTC. This codes for CASSLKSNLNEQFF.